Listed below are T cell receptor beta chains from one sample, sequenced in a study of T cell changes during pregnancy in multiple sclerosis. The method was immunoSEQ multiplex PCR; TCRdb's version includes in-frame clones alone and lacks a portion of them. The data show 45,000 or so clones, with around 90% seen just once and less than 3.5% held by the top ten. The source was CD8+ T cells from peripheral blood mononuclear cells, collected in the second trimester of pregnancy. These receptors all stem from a female donor with multiple sclerosis, enrolled in a pregnancy study. Both conserved end residues are part of each CDR3. The order of the fields is D gene, J gene, V gene, clone size, CDR3 protein, CDR3 DNA. A D gene is named only where the DNA matches it firmly. The listing skips clone size in some rows; elsewhere it reads once, few, many or a size class.

>TRBD1|TRBJ2-2|TRBV7-9|NA
CASSSLDRGNTGELFF
TGTGCCAGCAGCTCTTTGGACAGGGGGAACACCGGGGAGCTGTTTTTT
>TRBD1|TRBJ2-2|TRBV11-2|once
CASAGGRAGELFF
TGTGCCAGCGCAGGGGGCAGGGCCGGGGAGCTGTTTTTT
>NA|TRBJ2-1|TRBV14|NA
CASSQGFSVASEQFF
TGTGCCAGCAGCCAGGGGTTTAGCGTAGCCAGTGAGCAGTTCTTC
>TRBD2|TRBJ2-2|TRBV9|NA
CASSLGTSGYTGELFF
TGTGCCAGCAGCTTAGGGACTAGCGGGTACACCGGGGAGCTGTTTTTT
>TRBD1|TRBJ2-7|TRBV6-4|once
CASSLGQGSSYEQYF
TGTGCCAGCAGTCTAGGACAGGGGAGCTCCTACGAGCAGTACTTC
>TRBD2|TRBJ2-2|TRBV5-6|NA
CASSLGLAGGPGTGELFF
TGTGCCAGCAGCTTAGGACTAGCGGGGGGGCCAGGCACCGGGGAGCTGTTTTTT
>NA|TRBJ2-7|TRBV29-1|NA
CSVEGLGSSPYEQYF
TGCAGCGTTGAAGGGTTGGGCAGCTCGCCCTACGAGCAGTACTTC
>TRBD2|TRBJ2-3|TRBV7-2|NA
CASSYAPGLAAGDTQYF
TGTGCCAGCAGCTACGCACCGGGACTAGCAGCTGGGGATACGCAGTATTTT
>NA|TRBJ2-3|TRBV9|NA
CASSVLTGTIMGDTQYF
TGTGCCAGCAGCGTCCTGACCGGGACAATAATGGGAGATACGCAGTATTTT
>TRBD1|TRBJ2-7|TRBV4-3|NA
CASSPGQGASYEQYF
TGCGCCAGCAGCCCGGGACAGGGGGCGTCCTACGAGCAGTACTTC
>TRBD1|TRBJ1-2|TRBV19|NA
CASKGTGGSFGYGYTF
TGTGCCAGCAAGGGGACAGGGGGCTCCTTCGGGTATGGCTACACCTTC
>TRBD1|TRBJ1-5|TRBV27|once
CASSRTGTGYQPQHF
TGTGCCAGCAGTCGAACCGGGACAGGCTATCAGCCCCAGCATTTT
>NA|TRBJ1-1|TRBV25-1|NA
CASSESPDIGTEAFF
TGTGCCAGCAGTGAATCCCCAGATATTGGCACTGAAGCTTTCTTT
>NA|TRBJ2-1|TRBV9|NA
CASSVEGGGNEQFF
TGTGCCAGCAGCGTAGAGGGGGGGGGCAATGAGCAGTTCTTC
>NA|TRBJ2-6|TRBV10-3|NA
CATSSGANVLTF
TGTGCCACCTCCTCTGGGGCCAACGTCCTGACTTTC
>TRBD1|TRBJ2-7|TRBV7-9|NA
CASSSTGGYEQYF
TGTGCCAGCAGCTCGACAGGGGGCTACGAGCAGTACTTC
>NA|TRBJ2-7|TRBV25-1|NA
CASSDYSYEQYF
TGTGCCAGCAGTGACTACTCCTACGAGCAGTACTTC
>TRBD2|TRBJ2-3|TRBV6-4|NA
CASSDSSGGAPDTQYF
TGTGCCAGCAGTGACTCTAGCGGGGGGGCCCCAGATACGCAGTATTTT
>TRBD1|TRBJ1-4|TRBV2|NA
CASSVRTGVATNEKLFF
TGTGCCAGCAGTGTGAGGACAGGAGTTGCAACTAATGAAAAACTGTTTTTT
>TRBD1|TRBJ2-7|TRBV5-6|NA
CASSQAGTEALRDF
TGTGCCAGCAGCCAGGCCGGGACAGAGGCATTACGGGACTTC
>NA|TRBJ2-3|TRBV4-2|NA
CASSQEDSYTDTQYF
TGTGCCAGCAGCCAAGAAGACAGTTACACAGATACGCAGTATTTT
>TRBD1|TRBJ1-1|TRBV27|once
CASSPDRVKAFF
TGTGCCAGCTCCCCGGACAGGGTTAAAGCTTTCTTT
>TRBD2|TRBJ2-1|TRBV5-4|NA
CASSGGTSGGQYNEQFF
TGTGCCAGCAGCGGGGGGACTAGCGGGGGGCAGTACAATGAGCAGTTCTTC
>TRBD1|TRBJ1-6|TRBV23-1|NA
CASSQSLGQGYNSPLHF
TGCGCCAGCAGTCAATCGCTAGGACAGGGGTATAATTCACCCCTCCACTTT
>NA|TRBJ2-5|TRBV9|NA
CASSTKTGETQYF
TGTGCCAGCAGTACAAAAACAGGAGAGACCCAGTACTTC
>NA|TRBJ2-3|TRBV7-9|NA
CASSPDNTDTQYF
TGTGCCAGCAGCCCGGACAACACAGATACGCAGTATTTT
>NA|TRBJ1-2|TRBV19|NA
CASSHQETYGYTF
TGTGCCAGTAGTCATCAGGAAACCTATGGCTACACCTTC
>NA|TRBJ2-2|TRBV9|NA
CASSASGGGNTGELFF
TGTGCCAGCAGCGCCTCGGGGGGCGGGAACACCGGGGAGCTGTTTTTT
>TRBD1|TRBJ2-1|TRBV7-9|NA
CASSPLPGTGVYNEQFF
TGTGCCAGCAGCCCCCTCCCCGGGACAGGGGTGTACAATGAGCAGTTCTTC
>NA|TRBJ2-3|TRBV7-2|once
CASSLYPGMRDTQYF
TGTGCCAGCAGCTTATACCCGGGGATGAGAGATACGCAGTATTTT
>TRBD1|TRBJ2-1|TRBV30|once
CAWSVGTGMSNEQFF
TGTGCCTGGAGTGTCGGGACAGGGATGAGCAATGAGCAGTTCTTC
>NA|TRBJ2-5|TRBV5-4|NA
CASSALKETQYF
TGTGCCAGCAGCGCGCTGAAAGAGACCCAGTACTTC
>NA|TRBJ1-2|TRBV30|NA
CAWFKTNYGYTF
TGTGCCTGGTTCAAAACTAACTATGGCTACACCTTC
>TRBD1|TRBJ2-7|TRBV4-3|NA
CASSQGFLTGAEQYF
TGCGCCAGCAGCCAAGGCTTCTTGACAGGGGCCGAGCAGTACTTC
>TRBD2|TRBJ2-7|TRBV2|NA
CASSGGSSYEQYF
TGTGCCAGCAGCGGGGGGAGCTCCTACGAGCAGTACTTC
>NA|TRBJ2-7|TRBV14|NA
CASSPRSGGSSYEQYF
TGTGCCAGCAGCCCAAGATCCGGGGGAAGCTCCTACGAGCAGTACTTC
>NA|TRBJ2-5|TRBV27|NA
CASSFGGRETQYF
TGTGCCAGCAGTTTCGGGGGGCGGGAGACCCAGTACTTC
>TRBD1|TRBJ1-2|TRBV5-4|NA
CASSVGPGDRDSGYTF
TGTGCCAGCAGCGTAGGGCCGGGGGACAGGGACTCTGGCTACACCTTC
>TRBD1|TRBJ1-1|TRBV12-5|NA
CASGLQGSNTEAFF
TGTGCTAGTGGTTTACAGGGGTCGAACACTGAAGCTTTCTTT
>NA|TRBJ2-1|TRBV27|NA
CASSAGVWESEQFF
TGTGCCAGCAGTGCAGGGGTGTGGGAGTCTGAGCAGTTCTTC
>NA|TRBJ1-4|TRBV15|NA
CATSFSGGLDEKLFF
TGTGCCACCAGCTTCTCTGGTGGGCTGGATGAAAAACTGTTTTTT
>TRBD1|TRBJ1-1|TRBV7-9|once
CASSQDRASEAFF
TGTGCCAGCAGCCAAGACAGGGCCTCTGAAGCTTTCTTT